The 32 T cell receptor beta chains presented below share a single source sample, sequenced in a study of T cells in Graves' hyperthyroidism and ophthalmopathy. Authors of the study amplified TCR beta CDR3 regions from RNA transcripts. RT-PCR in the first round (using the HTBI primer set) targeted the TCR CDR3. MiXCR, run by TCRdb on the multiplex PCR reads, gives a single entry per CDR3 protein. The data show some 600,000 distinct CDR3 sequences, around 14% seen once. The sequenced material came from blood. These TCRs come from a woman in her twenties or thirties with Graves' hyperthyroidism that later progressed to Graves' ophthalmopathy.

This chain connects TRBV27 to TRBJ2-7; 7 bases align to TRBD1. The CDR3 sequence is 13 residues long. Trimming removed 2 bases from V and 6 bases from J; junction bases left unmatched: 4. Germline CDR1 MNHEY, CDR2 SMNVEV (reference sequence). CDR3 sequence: CASSLLTGREQYF. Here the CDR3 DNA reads TGTGCCAGCAGTTTACTGACAGGGCGCGAGCAGTACTTC.

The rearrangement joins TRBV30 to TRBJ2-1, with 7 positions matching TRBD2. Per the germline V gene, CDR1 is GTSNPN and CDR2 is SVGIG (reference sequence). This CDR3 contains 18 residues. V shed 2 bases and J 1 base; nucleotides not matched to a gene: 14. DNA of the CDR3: TGTGCCTGGAGTCCGAAAGCGGGATTGGGGAGTTCCTACAATGAGCAGTTCTTC. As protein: CAWSPKAGLGSSYNEQFF.

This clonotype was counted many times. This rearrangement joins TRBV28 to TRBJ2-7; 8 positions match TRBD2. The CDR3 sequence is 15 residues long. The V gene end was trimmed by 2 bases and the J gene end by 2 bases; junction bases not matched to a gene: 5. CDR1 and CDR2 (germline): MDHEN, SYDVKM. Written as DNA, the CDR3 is TGTGCCAGCAGTTTAGATTCGGGAGGGCCCTACGAGCAGTACTTC. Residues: CASSLDSGGPYEQYF.

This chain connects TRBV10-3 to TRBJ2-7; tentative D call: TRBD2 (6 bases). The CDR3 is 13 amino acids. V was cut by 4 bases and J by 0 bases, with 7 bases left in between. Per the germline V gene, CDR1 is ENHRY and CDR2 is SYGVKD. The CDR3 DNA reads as TGTGCCATCAGTGTACTAGCCTCCTACGAGCAGTACTTC. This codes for CAISVLASYEQYF.

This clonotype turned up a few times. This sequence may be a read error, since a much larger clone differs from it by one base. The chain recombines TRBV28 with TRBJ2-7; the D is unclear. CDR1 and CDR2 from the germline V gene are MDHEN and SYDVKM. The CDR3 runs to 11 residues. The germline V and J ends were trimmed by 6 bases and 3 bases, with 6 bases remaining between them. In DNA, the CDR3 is TGTGCCAGCAGACAATACTACGAGCAGTACTTC. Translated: CASRQYYEQYF.

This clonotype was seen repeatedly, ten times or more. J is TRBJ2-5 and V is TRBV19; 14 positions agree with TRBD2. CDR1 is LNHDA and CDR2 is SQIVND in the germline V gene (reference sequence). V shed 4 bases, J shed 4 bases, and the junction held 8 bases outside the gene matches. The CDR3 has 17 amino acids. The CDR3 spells CASSTSPGLAGGETQYF. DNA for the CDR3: TGTGCCAGTAGTACCAGCCCCGGACTAGCGGGAGGAGAGACCCAGTACTTC.

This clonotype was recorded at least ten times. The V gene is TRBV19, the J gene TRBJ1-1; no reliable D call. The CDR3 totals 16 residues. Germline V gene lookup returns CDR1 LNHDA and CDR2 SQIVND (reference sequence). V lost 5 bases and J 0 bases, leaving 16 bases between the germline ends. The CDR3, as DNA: TGTGCCAGTAGTCCCCGCGGCGTCAGGCTGAACACTGAAGCTTTCTTT. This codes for CASSPRGVRLNTEAFF.

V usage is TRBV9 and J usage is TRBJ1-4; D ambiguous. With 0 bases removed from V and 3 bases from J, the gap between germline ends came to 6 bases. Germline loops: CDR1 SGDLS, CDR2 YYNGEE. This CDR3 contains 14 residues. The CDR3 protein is CASSVETSNEKLFF. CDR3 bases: TGTGCCAGCAGCGTAGAGACTTCTAATGAAAAACTGTTTTTT.

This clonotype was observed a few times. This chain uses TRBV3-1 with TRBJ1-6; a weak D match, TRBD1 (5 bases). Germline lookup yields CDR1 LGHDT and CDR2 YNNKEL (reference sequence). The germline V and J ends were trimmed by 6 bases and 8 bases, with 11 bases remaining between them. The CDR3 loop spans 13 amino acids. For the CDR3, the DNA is TGTGCCAGCAGGGGGCCTGGGGATTCACCCCTCCACTTT. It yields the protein CASRGPGDSPLHF.

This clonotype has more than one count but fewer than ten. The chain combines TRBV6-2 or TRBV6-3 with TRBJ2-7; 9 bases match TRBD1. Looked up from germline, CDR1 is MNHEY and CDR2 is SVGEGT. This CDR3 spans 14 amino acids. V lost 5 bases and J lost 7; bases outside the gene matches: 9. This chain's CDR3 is CASSVYGQGMEQYF. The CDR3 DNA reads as TGTGCCAGCAGTGTTTACGGACAGGGGATGGAGCAGTACTTC.

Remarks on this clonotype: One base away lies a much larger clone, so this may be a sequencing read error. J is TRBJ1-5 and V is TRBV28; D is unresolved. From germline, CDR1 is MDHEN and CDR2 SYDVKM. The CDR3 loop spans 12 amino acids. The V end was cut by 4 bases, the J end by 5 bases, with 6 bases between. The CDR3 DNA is TGTGCCAGCAGTTCGGTAGATCAGCCCCAGCATTTT. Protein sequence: CASSSVDQPQHF.

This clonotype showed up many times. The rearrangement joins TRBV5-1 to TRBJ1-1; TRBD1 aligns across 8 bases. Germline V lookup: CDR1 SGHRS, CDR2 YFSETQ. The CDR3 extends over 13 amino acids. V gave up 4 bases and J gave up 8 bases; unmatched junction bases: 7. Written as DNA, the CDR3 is TGCGCCAGCAGCCATGGACAGGGCCCGGAAGCTTTCTTT. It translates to CASSHGQGPEAFF. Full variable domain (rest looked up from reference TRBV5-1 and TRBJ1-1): KAGVTQTPRYLIKTRGQQVTLSCSPISGHRSVSWYQQTPGQGLQFLFEYFSETQRNKGNFPGRFSGRQFSNSRSEMNVSTLELGDSALYLCASSHGQGPEAFFGQGTRLTVV.

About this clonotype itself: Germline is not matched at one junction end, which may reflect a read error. The CDR3 sequence is CASSLSFSGRTYERYF. In DNA, the CDR3 is TGTGCCAGCAGTTTATCCTTTAGCGGGAGGACCTACGAGCGGTACTTC. V is TRBV27 and J is TRBJ2-7; 10 bases map to TRBD2. The CDR3 has 16 residues. Per germline, CDR1 MNHEY and CDR2 SMNVEV (reference sequence).

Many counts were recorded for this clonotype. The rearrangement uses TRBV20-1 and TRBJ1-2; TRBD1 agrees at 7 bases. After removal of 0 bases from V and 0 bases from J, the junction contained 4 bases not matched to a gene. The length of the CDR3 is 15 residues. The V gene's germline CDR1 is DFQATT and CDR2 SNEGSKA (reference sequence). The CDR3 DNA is TGCAGTGCTAGAGATACAGGGGTTACTAACTATGGCTACACCTTC. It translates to CSARDTGVTNYGYTF.

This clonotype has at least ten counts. The CDR3 DNA sequence: TGTGCCAGCAGTCCTATTGGACAGGGAGGTACTGAAGCTTTCTTT. Residues: CASSPIGQGGTEAFF. The chain links TRBV12-3 or TRBV12-4 to TRBJ1-1, with 8 bases matching TRBD1. The CDR3 spans 15 residues. The trim removed 5 bases at V and 5 bases at J, leaving 10 bases unmatched.

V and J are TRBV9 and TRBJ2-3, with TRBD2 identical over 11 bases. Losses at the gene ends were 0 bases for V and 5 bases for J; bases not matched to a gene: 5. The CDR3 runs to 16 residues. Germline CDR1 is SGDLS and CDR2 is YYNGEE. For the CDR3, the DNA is TGTGCCAGCAGCGTAGTAGCGGGAGGGCCGGTAGATACGCAGTATTTT. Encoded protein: CASSVVAGGPVDTQYF.

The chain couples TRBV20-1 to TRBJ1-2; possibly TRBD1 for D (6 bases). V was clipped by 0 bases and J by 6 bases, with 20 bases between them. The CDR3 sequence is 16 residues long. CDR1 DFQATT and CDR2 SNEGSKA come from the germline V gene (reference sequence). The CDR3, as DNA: TGCAGTGCTAGAGACCCCCGAGAGGGGGAAATAAATGGCTACACCTTC. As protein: CSARDPREGEINGYTF.

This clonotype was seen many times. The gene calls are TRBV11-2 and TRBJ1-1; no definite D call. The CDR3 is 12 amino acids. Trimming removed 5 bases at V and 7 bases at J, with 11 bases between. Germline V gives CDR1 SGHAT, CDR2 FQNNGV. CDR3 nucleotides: TGTGCCAGCAGCCCGACGGGATATGAAGCTTTCTTT. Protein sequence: CASSPTGYEAFF. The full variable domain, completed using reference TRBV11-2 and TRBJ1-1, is EAGVAQSPRYKIIEKRQSVAFWCNPISGHATLYWYQQILGQGPKLLIQFQNNGVVDDSQLPKDRFSAERLKGVDSTLKIQPAKLEDSAVYLCASSPTGYEAFFGQGTRLTVV.

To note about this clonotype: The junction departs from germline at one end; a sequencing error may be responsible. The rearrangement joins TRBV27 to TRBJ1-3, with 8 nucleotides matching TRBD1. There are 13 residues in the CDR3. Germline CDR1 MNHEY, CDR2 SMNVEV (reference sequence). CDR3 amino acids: CATKQGGGNIIYF. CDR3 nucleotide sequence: TGTGCCACCAAACAGGGGGGAGGAAACATCATATATTTT.

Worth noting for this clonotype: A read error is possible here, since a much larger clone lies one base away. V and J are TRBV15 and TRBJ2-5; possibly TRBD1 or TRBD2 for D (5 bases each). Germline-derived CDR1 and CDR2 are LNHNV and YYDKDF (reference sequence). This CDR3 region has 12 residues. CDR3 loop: CAASRDRGLKDF. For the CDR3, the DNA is TGTGCCGCCAGCAGAGACCGGGGCCTGAAGGACTTC.

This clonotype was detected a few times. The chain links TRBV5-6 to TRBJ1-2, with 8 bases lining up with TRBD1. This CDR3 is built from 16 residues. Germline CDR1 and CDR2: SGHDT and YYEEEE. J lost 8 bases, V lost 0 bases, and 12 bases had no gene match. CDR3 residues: CASSLGQGSAPRGYTF. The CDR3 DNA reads TGTGCCAGCAGCTTGGGACAGGGGTCAGCCCCGCGCGGCTACACCTTC.

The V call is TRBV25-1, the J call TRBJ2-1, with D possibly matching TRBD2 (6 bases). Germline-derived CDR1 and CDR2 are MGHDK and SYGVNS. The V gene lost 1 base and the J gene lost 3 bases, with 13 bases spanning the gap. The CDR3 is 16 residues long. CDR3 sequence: CASSESPSEVYNEQFF. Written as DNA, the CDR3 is TGTGCCAGCAGTGAATCCCCTAGCGAGGTCTACAATGAGCAGTTCTTC.

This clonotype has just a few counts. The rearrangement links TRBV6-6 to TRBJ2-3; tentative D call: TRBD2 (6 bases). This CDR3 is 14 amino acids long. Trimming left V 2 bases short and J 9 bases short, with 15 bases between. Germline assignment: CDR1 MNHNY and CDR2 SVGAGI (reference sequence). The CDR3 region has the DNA TGTGCCAGCAGTTACGGGAGGCCCCAGGGCACGCAGTATTTT. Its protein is CASSYGRPQGTQYF.

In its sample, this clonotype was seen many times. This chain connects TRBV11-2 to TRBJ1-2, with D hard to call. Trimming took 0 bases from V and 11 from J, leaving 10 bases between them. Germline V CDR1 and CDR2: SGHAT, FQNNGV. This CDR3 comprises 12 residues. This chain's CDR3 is CASSLDHRGYTF. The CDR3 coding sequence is TGTGCCAGCAGCTTAGACCACCGCGGTTACACCTTC.

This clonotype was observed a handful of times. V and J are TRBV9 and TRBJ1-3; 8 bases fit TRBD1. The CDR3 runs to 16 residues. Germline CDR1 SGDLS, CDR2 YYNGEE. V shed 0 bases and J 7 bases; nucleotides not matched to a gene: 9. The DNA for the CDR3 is TGTGCCAGCAGCGTAGAACCTGGACAGGGCTGGAACACCATATATTTT. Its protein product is CASSVEPGQGWNTIYF.

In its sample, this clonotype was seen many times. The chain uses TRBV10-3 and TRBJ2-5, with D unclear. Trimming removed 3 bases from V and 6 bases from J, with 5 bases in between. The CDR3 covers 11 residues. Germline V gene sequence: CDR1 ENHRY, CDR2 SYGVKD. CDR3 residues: CAISDLKTQYF. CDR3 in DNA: TGTGCCATCAGTGACTTGAAGACCCAGTACTTC.

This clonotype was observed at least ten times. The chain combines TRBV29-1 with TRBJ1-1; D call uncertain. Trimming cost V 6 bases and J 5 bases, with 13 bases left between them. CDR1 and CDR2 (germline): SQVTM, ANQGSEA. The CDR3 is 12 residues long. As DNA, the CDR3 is TGCAGCGTCGAAACCATGGGAACTGAAGCTTTCTTT. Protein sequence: CSVETMGTEAFF.

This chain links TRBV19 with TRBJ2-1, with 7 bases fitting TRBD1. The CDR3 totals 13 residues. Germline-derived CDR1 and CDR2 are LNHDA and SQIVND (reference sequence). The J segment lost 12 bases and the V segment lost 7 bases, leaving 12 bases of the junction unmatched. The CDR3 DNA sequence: TGTGCCAGTACTGACAGGGTAGAGCAAGGGCAGTTCTTC. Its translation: CASTDRVEQGQFF.

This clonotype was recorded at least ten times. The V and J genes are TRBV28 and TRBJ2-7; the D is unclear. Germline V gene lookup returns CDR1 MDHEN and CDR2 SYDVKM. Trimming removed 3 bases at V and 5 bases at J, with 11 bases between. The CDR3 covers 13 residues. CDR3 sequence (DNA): TGTGCCAGCAGTTTTTTAGGGATCCACGAGCAGTACTTC. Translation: CASSFLGIHEQYF. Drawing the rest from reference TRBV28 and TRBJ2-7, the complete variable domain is DVKVTQSSRYLVKRTGEKVFLECVQDMDHENMFWYRQDPGLGLRLIYFSYDVKMKEKGDIPEGYSVSREKKERFSLILESASTNQTSMYLCASSFLGIHEQYFGPGTRLTVT.

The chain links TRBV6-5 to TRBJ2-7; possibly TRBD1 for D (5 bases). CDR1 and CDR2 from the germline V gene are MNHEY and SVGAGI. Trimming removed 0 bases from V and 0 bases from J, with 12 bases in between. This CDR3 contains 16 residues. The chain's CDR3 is CASSYSRGSSSYEQYF. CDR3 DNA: TGTGCCAGCAGTTACTCTAGGGGATCGAGCTCCTACGAGCAGTACTTC.

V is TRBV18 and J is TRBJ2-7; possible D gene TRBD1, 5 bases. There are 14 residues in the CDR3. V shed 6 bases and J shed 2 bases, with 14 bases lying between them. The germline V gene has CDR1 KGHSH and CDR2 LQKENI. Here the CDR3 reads CASSTGRQTYEQYF. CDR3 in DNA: TGTGCCAGCTCTACAGGACGACAAACCTACGAGCAGTACTTC.

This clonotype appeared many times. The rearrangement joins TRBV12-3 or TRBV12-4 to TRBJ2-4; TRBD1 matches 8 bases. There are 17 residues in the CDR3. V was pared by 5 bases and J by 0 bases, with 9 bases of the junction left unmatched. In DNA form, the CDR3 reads TGTGCCAGCAGTCCCAGCCGGACAGGGAAAGCCAAAAACATTCAGTACTTC. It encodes CASSPSRTGKAKNIQYF.